The 7 T cell receptor beta chains listed next were all sequenced from one sample in a study of tissue T cells after allogeneic stem cell transplantation. TCRdb's copy holds only in-frame clones and misses some; the assay was immunoSEQ multiplex PCR. This table holds about 48,000 clones, 73% found once. The sequenced sample consisted of sorted cells pooled from one or two spleens. These receptors came from a pool of C57BL/6 mice in good health.

Turning to this clone: Mouse gene names apply. The DNA ends 1 residue before the CDR3 does, and the rest of the CDR3 is filled in from the germline J gene. V gene TRBV13-3 combines with J gene TRBJ2-7; 12 bases line up with TRBD2. Trimming removed 7 bases from V and 3 bases from J; junction bases left unmatched: 5. Germline CDR1 and CDR2: NNHDY and SYVADS. The CDR3 is 14 amino acids. The CDR3 DNA, read in part, is TGTGCCAGCGGTCAGGACTGGGGGGGCTATGAACAGTAC. It is translated as CASGQDWGGYEQY. The whole CDR3 region reads CASGQDWGGYEQYF.

Points on this clone: Gene names are mouse gene names. The read ends 1 residue shy of where the CDR3 ends; the end is completed using the germline J gene. The chain is built from TRBV3 and TRBJ1-5; 7 bases fit TRBD1. CDR1 and CDR2 (germline): SNHLY, FYNGKV (reference sequence). The CDR3 spans 14 residues. J lost 3 bases, V lost 6 bases, and 5 bases had no gene match. The CDR3 loop reads CASSLRDSNQAPLF. The covered CDR3 bases are TGTGCCAGCAGTCTCCGGGACAGCAACCAGGCTCCGCTT.

This clone was recorded only once. Gene names follow the mouse nomenclature. The read comes to an end 1 residue before the CDR3 does, leaving the germline J gene to fill in the end. The same CDR3 can be traced to other DNA sequences in this sample. V gene TRBV19 combines with J gene TRBJ2-5, with TRBD1 identical over 9 bases. The trim removed 2 bases at V and 5 bases at J, leaving 6 bases unmatched. Germline CDR1 FNHDT, CDR2 SITEND (reference sequence). The CDR3 sequence is 15 residues long. CDR3 DNA, as far as it was read: TGTGCCAGCAGTATCCCGGGACAGGGAGGAGACACCCAGTAC. Protein product: CASSIPGQGGDTQY. The entire CDR3 protein is CASSIPGQGGDTQYF.

The table lists this clone with a count of one. Germline and genes here are mouse. The CDR3 end falls 1 residue outside the read, so it is completed with the germline J gene. The chain couples TRBV13-2 to TRBJ2-3; 9 nucleotides line up with TRBD2. V dropped 2 bases and J dropped 0; count of bases not matched to a gene: 1. CDR1 is NNHNN, CDR2 SYGAGS, per germline (reference sequence). There are 15 residues in the CDR3. CDR3 DNA, as far as it was read: TGTGCCAGCGGTGAACTGGGGGGTAGTGCAGAAACGCTGTAT. This sequence encodes CASGELGGSAETLY. The full-length CDR3 reads as CASGELGGSAETLYF.

On this clone itself: The gene names here belong to mouse. Incomplete CDR3 DNA: TGTGCCAGCAGTCGACAGGGGAGACGTCAAAACACCTTGTAC. This translates into CASSRQGRRQNTLY. The full-length CDR3 reads as CASSRQGRRQNTLYF. The chain links TRBV13-1 to TRBJ2-4; TRBD1 aligns across 8 bases. The read ends 1 residue before the CDR3 terminus; that terminus is restored from the germline J gene. CDR1 NSHNY and CDR2 SYGAGN come from the germline V gene. The CDR3 is 15 amino acids. V lost 4 bases, J lost 1 base, and 5 bases stayed unmatched.

This clone was counted only a few times. Any gene name here is a mouse gene name. The read is 1 residue too short to cover the CDR3 end, so that end is filled in from the germline J gene. V usage is TRBV12-2 and J usage is TRBJ2-1; 14 positions agree with TRBD2. The V gene's germline CDR1 is SGHLS and CDR2 HYDKME. The CDR3 length is 16 residues. V gave up 0 bases and J gave up 6 bases; unmatched junction bases: 3. The CDR3 reads CASSLGTGGAGAEQFF. The sequenced part of the CDR3 DNA is TGTGCCAGCTCTCTCGGGACTGGGGGGGCTGGTGCTGAGCAGTTC.

On this clone: The gene names here belong to mouse. The missing CDR3 end, 1 residue past where the read stops, is filled in from the germline J gene. The gene calls are TRBV19 and TRBJ1-3; 10 bases align to TRBD1. The CDR3 is made up of 17 amino acids. J lost 0 bases, V lost 2 bases, and 5 bases had no gene match. Germline CDR1 is FNHDT and CDR2 is SITEND (reference sequence). The CDR3 protein is CASSIRTGGYSGNTLYF. The sequenced CDR3 bases are TGTGCCAGCAGTATCCGGACAGGGGGTTATTCTGGAAATACGCTCTAT.